This T cell receptor (beta chain) was profiled in a study of Ad26.COV2.S vaccination and SARS-CoV-2 variants. Germline V gene lookup returns CDR1 SGHRS and CDR2 YFSETQ. Trimming cost V 7 bases and J 1 base, with 11 bases left between them. This CDR3 comprises 13 residues. Here immunoSEQ multiplex PCR was the method, and the copy in TCRdb shows in-frame clones only, minus some. This sample has tens of thousands of clones, with around 82% found just once. In the case of this clone: Its specificity is not known.

General study findings and limits: The TCR breadth and depth analyses may have produced an underestimate of total T cell responses. Recipients of either vaccine or placebo displayed similar breadth of non-spike TCRs.

Sequencing used peripheral blood, obtained after recovery from COVID-19. The chain couples TRBV5-1 to TRBJ1-1, with D hard to call. The source is a human donor who had recovered from COVID-19. CDR3 in amino acids: CASSLPGNTEAFF. The CDR3 nucleotides read TGCGCCAGCTCTTTACCGGGGAACACTGAAGCTTTCTTT.